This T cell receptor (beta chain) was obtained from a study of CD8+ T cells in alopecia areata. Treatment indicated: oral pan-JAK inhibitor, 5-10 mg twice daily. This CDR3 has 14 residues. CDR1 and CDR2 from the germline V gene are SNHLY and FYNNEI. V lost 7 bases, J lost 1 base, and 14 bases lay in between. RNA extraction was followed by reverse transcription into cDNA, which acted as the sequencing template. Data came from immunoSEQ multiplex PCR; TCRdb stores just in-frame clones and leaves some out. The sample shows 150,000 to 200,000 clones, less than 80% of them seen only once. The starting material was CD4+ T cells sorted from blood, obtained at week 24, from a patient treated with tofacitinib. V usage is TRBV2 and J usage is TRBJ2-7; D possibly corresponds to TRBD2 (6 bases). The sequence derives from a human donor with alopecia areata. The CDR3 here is CASIARDSSYEQYF. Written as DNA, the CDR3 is TGTGCCAGCATCGCCAGGGACTCTTCCTACGAGCAGTACTTC.